This is a list of T cell receptor beta chains from one sample in a study of T-cell memory formation after mild COVID-19. TCRdb processed the 5' RACE reads anew with MiXCR; each CDR3 protein has one entry. The sample includes a few hundred thousand distinct CDR3 sequences, roughly 17% seen only once; the top ten take around a fifth. Sequencing was performed on PBMCs or a T cell subset sorted from them (not recorded which). All receptors come from a man aged 18 to 29 who had mild COVID-19 (a few samples of this study predate the infection). Cell type and time point are not known. The CDR3 runs from the conserved cysteine through the conserved F or W. The D gene is left open where the match is weak. Where a row states a size, it is once, few, many or the class of an expanded clone; other rows omit it.

>NA|TRBJ1-1|TRBV2|few
CASSVPGLYTEAFF
TGTGCCAGCAGTGTCCCGGGACTTTACACTGAAGCTTTCTTT
>NA|TRBJ2-7|TRBV21-1|NA
CASSSGRELHEQYF
TGTGCCAGCAGTTCCGGGAGAGAACTCCACGAGCAGTACTTC
>NA|TRBJ1-6|TRBV7-9|NA
CASSLVGTGTLHF
TGTGCCAGCAGCTTAGTTGGGACCGGAACCCTCCACTTT
>TRBD2|TRBJ2-3|TRBV11-2|NA
CASSLGIHERGRDTQYF
TGTGCCAGCAGCTTAGGCATTCATGAGCGGGGGAGGGATACGCAGTATTTT
>NA|TRBJ2-1|TRBV5-6|NA
CASRGLSNEQFF
TGTGCCAGCAGGGGACTTTCGAATGAGCAGTTCTTC
>NA|TRBJ2-2|TRBV4-2|NA
CASSQATTGELFF
TGTGCCAGCAGCCAAGCCACCACCGGGGAGCTGTTTTTT
>NA|TRBJ2-7|TRBV21-1|NA
CASSSLVSTGGVWYEQYF
TGTGCCAGCAGTTCCTTGGTATCAACAGGGGGCGTTTGGTACGAGCAGTACTTC
>TRBD1|TRBJ1-5|TRBV6-1|few
CASSATGGGQPQHF
TGTGCCAGCAGTGCAACAGGGGGCGGTCAGCCCCAGCATTTT
>NA|TRBJ2-3|TRBV12-3/TRBV12-4|NA
CASSPVGITDTQNF
TGTGCCAGCAGTCCCGTCGGGATCACAGATACGCAGAATTTT
>TRBD1|TRBJ2-2|TRBV11-3|NA
CASRERTGNTGELFF
TGTGCCAGCAGAGAACGGACAGGGAACACCGGGGAGCTGTTTTTT
>NA|TRBJ2-3|TRBV9|few
CASSVGPPPDTQYF
TGTGCCAGCAGCGTAGGGCCGCCCCCAGATACGCAGTATTTT
>NA|TRBJ1-4|TRBV5-1|NA
CASSQAVNEKLFF
TGCGCCAGCAGCCAGGCCGTTAATGAAAAACTGTTTTTT
>TRBD1|TRBJ2-7|TRBV7-9|NA
CASSPGQEIDYEQYF
TGTGCCAGCAGCCCGGGACAGGAGATAGACTACGAGCAGTACTTC
>TRBD1|TRBJ2-5|TRBV6-2/TRBV6-3|many
CASSYETGAYQETQYF
TGTGCCAGCAGTTACGAGACAGGGGCCTACCAAGAGACCCAGTACTTC
>TRBD2|TRBJ2-1|TRBV6-5|NA
CASSYSFSGGAFEQFF
TGTGCCAGCAGTTACTCGTTTAGCGGGGGAGCGTTTGAGCAGTTCTTC
>NA|TRBJ1-1|TRBV28|few
CASSSPFRGNTEAFF
TGTGCCAGCAGTTCCCCATTCAGGGGGAACACTGAAGCTTTCTTT
>NA|TRBJ2-3|TRBV20-1|few
CSATSTTDTQYF
TGCAGTGCGACGAGCACCACAGATACGCAGTATTTT
>NA|TRBJ1-1|TRBV7-9|few
CASSPDGTEAFF
TGTGCCAGCAGCCCCGACGGCACTGAAGCTTTCTTT
>TRBD1|TRBJ2-2|TRBV4-3|NA
CASSLTGGGTGELFF
TGCGCCAGCAGCCTCACAGGGGGAGGTACCGGGGAGCTGTTTTTT
>NA|TRBJ1-5|TRBV6-5|NA
CASAQLQGPSNQPQHF
TGTGCCAGCGCCCAATTACAGGGCCCAAGCAATCAGCCCCAGCATTTT
>NA|TRBJ2-3|TRBV30|many
CAWNRDFTDTQYF
TGTGCCTGGAACAGGGATTTCACAGATACGCAGTATTTT
>NA|TRBJ2-7|TRBV3-1|NA
CASSQVLIGQSAHEQYF
TGTGCCAGCAGCCAAGTTTTAATTGGGCAGTCCGCTCACGAGCAGTACTTC
>TRBD1|TRBJ1-5|TRBV4-3|NA
CASSQTVLSGTGYNQPQHF
TGCGCCAGCAGCCAGACAGTCTTGTCCGGGACAGGGTACAATCAGCCCCAGCATTTT
>TRBD1|TRBJ1-1|TRBV5-6|NA
CASSPRDRQNTEAFF
TGTGCCAGCAGCCCCCGGGACAGACAGAACACTGAAGCTTTCTTT
>NA|TRBJ2-7|TRBV3-1|few
CASSQGAYEQYF
TGTGCCAGCAGCCAGGGGGCTTACGAGCAGTACTTC
>TRBD1|TRBJ1-2|TRBV7-2|NA
CASSHVTGQGYGYTF
TGTGCCAGCAGTCATGTTACGGGACAGGGCTATGGCTACACCTTC
>NA|TRBJ2-7|TRBV6-6|NA
CASSSSGRSYEQYF
TGTGCCAGCAGTTCCTCGGGACGGAGCTACGAGCAGTACTTC
>TRBD2|TRBJ2-7|TRBV5-6|few
CASSLRLADLYEQYF
TGTGCCAGCAGCTTGCGACTAGCGGACCTGTACGAGCAGTACTTC
>TRBD1|TRBJ2-5|TRBV11-2|NA
CASSPQGAKETQYF
TGTGCCAGCAGCCCACAGGGGGCGAAAGAGACCCAGTACTTC
>NA|TRBJ1-1|TRBV29-1|NA
CSVGARLSMNTEAFF
TGCAGCGTCGGAGCGCGTCTCTCGATGAACACTGAAGCTTTCTTT
>NA|TRBJ1-2|TRBV12-3/TRBV12-4|few
CASSQSGAGGYTF
TGTGCCAGCAGTCAATCAGGGGCAGGGGGCTACACCTTC
>TRBD1|TRBJ2-5|TRBV6-2/TRBV6-3|few
CASSYGDRDPETQYF
TGTGCCAGCAGTTATGGAGACAGGGATCCGGAGACCCAGTACTTC
>NA|TRBJ1-2|TRBV6-1|few
CASSALPRANYGYTF
TGTGCCAGCAGTGCTCTCCCCCGAGCTAACTATGGCTACACCTTC
>NA|TRBJ1-1|TRBV29-1|NA
CSVAGRTAEAFF
TGCAGCGTTGCAGGGCGTACCGCTGAAGCTTTCTTT
>NA|TRBJ1-2|TRBV20-1|few
CSASPPAGPDTF
TGCAGTGCTAGCCCCCCGGCGGGGCCGGACACCTTC
>NA|TRBJ2-3|TRBV12-5|few
CASGLVLRGGTDTQYF
TGTGCTAGTGGTTTGGTTCTCAGGGGGGGGACAGATACGCAGTATTTT
>NA|TRBJ2-2|TRBV5-1|few
CASSLGETDTGELFF
TGCGCCAGCAGCTTGGGAGAGACCGACACCGGGGAGCTGTTTTTT
>TRBD1|TRBJ1-2|TRBV28|NA
CASSSRDREVGGYTF
TGTGCCAGCAGTTCGCGGGACAGGGAAGTAGGCGGCTACACCTTC
>NA|TRBJ1-1|TRBV7-2|few
CASSLRTLNTEAFF
TGTGCCAGCAGCTTAAGGACGCTGAACACTGAAGCTTTCTTT
>NA|TRBJ1-5|TRBV7-8|many
CASGLGNGLIDQPQHF
TGTGCCAGCGGGTTGGGAAATGGGCTCATAGATCAGCCCCAGCATTTT
>TRBD2|TRBJ2-3|TRBV19|NA
CASASGGGVTDTQYF
TGTGCCAGCGCTAGCGGGGGAGGGGTCACAGATACGCAGTATTTT
>TRBD1|TRBJ2-1|TRBV5-1|NA
CASSFSGQGTSEQFF
TGCGCCAGCAGCTTTTCGGGACAGGGGACGAGTGAGCAGTTCTTC
>NA|TRBJ1-4|TRBV6-2/TRBV6-3|NA
CASSWTALGEKLFF
TGTGCCAGCAGCTGGACAGCGTTAGGTGAAAAACTGTTTTTT
>TRBD1|TRBJ1-1|TRBV7-6|few
CASSLAQLSRGRVTEAFF
TGTGCCAGCAGCTTAGCCCAACTTTCCAGGGGGCGGGTCACTGAAGCTTTCTTT
>TRBD2|TRBJ2-2|TRBV20-1|few
CSARGTSRTGELFF
TGCAGTGCTAGAGGGACTAGCCGCACCGGGGAGCTGTTTTTT
>NA|TRBJ2-6|TRBV21-1|NA
CASTPGQENSGANVLTF
TGTGCCAGCACCCCGGGACAGGAGAACTCTGGGGCCAACGTCCTGACTTTC
>NA|TRBJ2-3|TRBV15|few
CATSREGNTQYF
TGTGCCACCAGCAGAGAGGGGAATACGCAGTATTTT
>TRBD1|TRBJ1-1|TRBV6-5|once
CASSWETGALNTEAFF
TGTGCCAGCAGTTGGGAGACAGGGGCTCTGAACACTGAAGCTTTCTTT
>NA|TRBJ2-3|TRBV20-1|NA
CSASPGTRTQYF
TGCAGTGCTAGTCCCGGGACCCGAACGCAGTATTTT
>NA|TRBJ1-5|TRBV7-2|NA
CASSKGPRLSYQPQHF
TGTGCCAGCAGCAAGGGGCCTCGGTTGTCTTATCAGCCCCAGCATTTT
>NA|TRBJ1-1|TRBV20-1|once
CSARVIISGRLTEAFF
TGCAGTGCTAGAGTGATAATCTCGGGGCGTCTCACTGAAGCTTTCTTT
>TRBD1|TRBJ2-4|TRBV6-2/TRBV6-3|NA
CASSYPLQGVKNIQYF
TGTGCCAGCAGTTACCCACTACAGGGGGTCAAAAACATTCAGTACTTC
>TRBD2|TRBJ2-1|TRBV5-1|many
CASSLGTSGGNYNEQFF
TGCGCCAGCAGCCTAGGGACTAGCGGGGGGAACTACAATGAGCAGTTCTTC
>TRBD1|TRBJ1-2|TRBV15|few
CATSRSGQAQGYTF
TGTGCCACCAGCAGGTCGGGACAGGCGCAGGGCTACACCTTC
>TRBD2|TRBJ2-5|TRBV20-1|once
CSAPGTLAGTEETQYF
TGCAGTGCCCCGGGTACGCTAGCGGGGACGGAAGAGACCCAGTACTTC
>NA|TRBJ2-4|TRBV7-2|NA
CASSPSSYRDTRGLAKNIQYF
TGTGCCAGCAGCCCGTCCAGTTACCGGGACACTCGCGGGTTAGCCAAAAACATTCAGTACTTC
>TRBD2|TRBJ2-3|TRBV4-1|NA
CASSRGNSGGSSTDTQYF
TGCGCCAGCAGTCGAGGGAATAGCGGGGGCTCTAGCACAGATACGCAGTATTTT
>NA|TRBJ2-1|TRBV6-4|NA
CASSIERSSYNEQFF
TGTGCCAGCAGTATTGAGCGGTCCTCCTACAATGAGCAGTTCTTC
>NA|TRBJ1-2|TRBV7-2|few
CASTSGFVDGYTF
TGTGCCAGCACCTCAGGGTTCGTCGATGGCTACACCTTC